These 25 T cell receptor beta chains share one sample of origin, sequenced in a study of blood T cell repertoires in COVID-19. The assay was immunoSEQ multiplex PCR, and TCRdb's table has in-frame clones only and misses some. The sample lists some 130,000 clones, approximately 84% occurring once. The source material was peripheral blood. The receptors were sampled from a human donor in a cohort sampled during active COVID-19.

The chain links TRBV5-1 to TRBJ1-2; 8 bases map to TRBD1. The CDR3 is made up of 13 amino acids. The V gene's germline CDR1 is SGHRS and CDR2 YFSETQ. V lost 7 bases, J lost 6 bases, and 8 bases stayed unmatched. The CDR3 reads CASRTDRGHGYTF. As DNA, the CDR3 is TGCGCCAGCCGAACTGACAGGGGCCATGGCTACACCTTC.

The gene calls are TRBV10-3 and TRBJ2-7, with TRBD2 matching 13 bases. CDR1 ENHRY and CDR2 SYGVKD come from the germline V gene. This CDR3 spans 15 amino acids. V dropped 10 bases and J dropped 12; count of bases not matched to a gene: 18. CDR3: CATKHQRGTSGDGYF. DNA for the CDR3: TGTGCCACCAAGCATCAGCGCGGGACTAGCGGGGATGGGTACTTC.

The rearrangement uses TRBV30 and TRBJ2-4; TRBD1 might be the D (7 bases). CDR3 length: 17 residues. Germline V gene sequence: CDR1 GTSNPN, CDR2 SVGIG (reference sequence). V lost 0 bases, J lost 2 bases, and 17 bases lay in between. CDR3 residues: CAWSVPRAGGTKNIQYF. CDR3 DNA sequence: TGTGCCTGGAGTGTGCCCAGGGCAGGGGGGACCAAAAACATTCAGTACTTC.

The chain links TRBV30 to TRBJ1-3, with 9 positions matching TRBD1. Germline CDR1 reads GTSNPN; CDR2 reads SVGIG (reference sequence). CDR3 length: 16 residues. Losses at the gene ends were 3 bases for V and 5 bases for J; bases not matched to a gene: 11. The CDR3 sequence: CAWSPRDRVRRNTIYF. CDR3 in DNA: TGTGCCTGGAGCCCCCGGGACAGGGTCAGGCGAAACACCATATATTTT.

The chain combines TRBV4-1 with TRBJ1-2; possibly TRBD1 for D (5 bases). This CDR3 has 19 residues. Trimming cost V 0 bases and J 3 bases, with 23 bases left between them. In germline, CDR1 is MGHRA, CDR2 YSYEKL. This CDR3 is CASSQDFPPSTVNDYGYTF. In DNA, the CDR3 is TGCGCCAGCAGCCAAGACTTCCCCCCCTCGACAGTTAATGACTATGGCTACACCTTC.

This clone was detected once. V usage is TRBV9 and J usage is TRBJ1-5; D might be TRBD1 (5 bases). The V and J ends lost 0 bases and 4 bases respectively, with 8 bases between them. The CDR3 runs 14 residues. Germline V gene lookup returns CDR1 SGDLS and CDR2 YYNGEE. CDR3 sequence (DNA): TGTGCCAGCAGCGTAGATGGGGGGAATCAGCCCCAGCATTTT. This encodes CASSVDGGNQPQHF.

The chain employs TRBV6-1 and TRBJ2-1; TRBD2 aligns across 11 bases. V shed 0 bases and J 10 bases; nucleotides not matched to a gene: 8. Germline V CDR1 and CDR2: MNHNS, SASEGT. The CDR3 length is 16 residues. The CDR3 DNA reads as TGTGCCAGCAGTGAAGCGCTAGCGGGGGGCCGTTCCGAGCAGTTCTTC. This gives the protein CASSEALAGGRSEQFF.

Points on this clone: The sample holds other DNA sequences that translate to the same CDR3. V and J are TRBV12-3 or TRBV12-4 and TRBJ2-3, with D perhaps matching TRBD2 (6 bases). There are 13 residues in the CDR3. Trimming took 0 bases from V and 5 from J, leaving 6 bases between them. The CDR3, as DNA: TGTGCCAGCAGTTTAGCGGGGGGAGATACGCAGTATTTT. Translating it yields CASSLAGGDTQYF.

The chain combines TRBV5-1 with TRBJ1-1; D gene unclear. Germline-derived CDR1 and CDR2 are SGHRS and YFSETQ. Trimming took 0 bases from V and 7 from J, leaving 13 bases between them. This CDR3 has 14 amino acids. The CDR3 reads CASSLGAGSGEAFF. The CDR3 nucleotides are TGCGCCAGCAGCTTGGGGGCAGGTTCAGGTGAAGCTTTCTTT.

This chain connects TRBV13 to TRBJ2-1; 10 nucleotides align to TRBD2. The CDR3 length is 15 residues. CDR1 and CDR2 (germline): PRHDT, FYEKMQ (reference sequence). Trimming removed 5 bases from V and 10 bases from J; junction bases left unmatched: 11. Written as DNA, the CDR3 is TGTGCCAGCAGCCCGGGGGTAGCGGGGGGAAGAGAGCAGTTCTTC. Translated: CASSPGVAGGREQFF.

The chain recombines TRBV7-8 with TRBJ1-2, with a possible D match to TRBD1 (5 bases). The V and J ends lost 6 bases and 1 base respectively, with 9 bases between them. Per the germline V gene, CDR1 is SGHVS and CDR2 is FQNEAQ. The CDR3 is 13 residues long. The CDR3 reads CASSPDSNYGYTF. The CDR3 nucleotides read TGTGCCAGCAGTCCCGACAGTAACTATGGCTACACCTTC.

The chain recombines TRBV7-2 with TRBJ2-7; TRBD1 matches at 10 bases. The CDR3 has 15 residues. Germline V gene data show CDR1 as SGHTA and CDR2 as FQGNSA. V trimming: 5 bases; J trimming: 4 bases; junction bases outside the gene matches: 8. CDR3 sequence: CASSRQGALLYEQYF. CDR3 in DNA: TGTGCCAGCAGCAGACAGGGGGCGCTTCTATACGAGCAGTACTTC.

Comment on this clone: This same CDR3 is encoded by further DNA sequences in the sample. V is TRBV7-9 and J is TRBJ2-7, with D unresolved. This CDR3 is built from 13 residues. Germline CDR1 is SEHNR and CDR2 is FQNEAQ (reference sequence). V dropped 1 base and J dropped 1 base, with 5 bases sitting between them. This CDR3 reads CASSLDTSYEQYF. The DNA of the CDR3 is TGTGCCAGCAGCTTAGACACATCCTACGAGCAGTACTTC.

The gene calls are TRBV4-1 and TRBJ2-5, with D possibly matching TRBD2 (5 bases). Germline V gene lookup returns CDR1 MGHRA and CDR2 YSYEKL. This CDR3 has 15 residues. Trimming took off 1 base at V and 5 bases at J, with 14 bases between the two ends. CDR3 nucleotides: TGCGCCAGCAGCCAAGTTCCGGGATCGGGGGAGACCCAGTACTTC. Its protein product is CASSQVPGSGETQYF.

The V and J genes are TRBV19 and TRBJ1-1; D is perhaps TRBD1 (6 bases). Trimming took 6 bases from V and 0 from J, leaving 11 bases between them. This CDR3 is 14 amino acids long. Germline V gives CDR1 LNHDA, CDR2 SQIVND (reference sequence). CDR3 sequence (DNA): TGTGCCAGTAGAGAGACAGGAATGAACACTGAAGCTTTCTTT. Encoded protein: CASRETGMNTEAFF.

The chain uses TRBV12-2 and TRBJ1-5. TRBV12-2 is an annotated pseudogene. The CDR3 has 16 residues. The CDR3 DNA reads TGTGCAAGTCGCTTACTTTTCGGGGGGTCCAATCAGCCCCAGCATTTT. This encodes CASRLLFGGSNQPQHF.

This chain connects TRBV24-1 to TRBJ2-3, with 12 bases lining up with TRBD1. Trimming removed 5 bases from V and 5 bases from J; junction bases left unmatched: 7. The CDR3 sequence is 16 residues long. Germline V gene lookup returns CDR1 KGHDR and CDR2 SFDVKD. CDR3 protein: CATSARGTGGGDTQYF. The CDR3, as DNA: TGTGCCACCAGTGCTCGAGGGACAGGGGGCGGAGATACGCAGTATTTT.

V is TRBV6-5 and J is TRBJ1-2, with a possible D match to TRBD1 (5 bases). This CDR3 region has 15 residues. Germline V lookup: CDR1 MNHEY, CDR2 SVGAGI. V was trimmed by 7 bases and J by 3 bases, leaving 18 bases between them. CDR3 protein: CASIVGGLGDYGYTF. In nucleotides, the CDR3 is TGTGCCAGCATCGTCGGAGGGTTAGGGGACTATGGCTACACCTTC.

The chain has TRBV11-2 and TRBJ2-5, with D possibly TRBD1 on 5 matching bases. The CDR3 totals 14 residues. Trimming took 2 bases from V and 4 from J, leaving 11 bases between them. Germline V lookup: CDR1 SGHAT, CDR2 FQNNGV. CDR3 DNA sequence: TGTGCCAGCAGCTTATTTAAGGGGCTAGAGACCCAGTACTTC. This codes for CASSLFKGLETQYF.

The chain couples TRBV3-1 (or the pseudogene TRBV3-2) to TRBJ2-5, with 11 bases that match TRBD2. Unmatched junction bases numbered 1, after V lost 1 base and J lost 0 bases. Germline V gives CDR1 LGHDT, CDR2 YNNKEL (reference sequence). This CDR3 contains 16 residues. CDR3 coding DNA: TGTGCCAGCAGCCAAGGACTAGCGGGGAACCAAGAGACCCAGTACTTC. Its protein is CASSQGLAGNQETQYF.

The rearrangement uses TRBV10-3 and TRBJ1-4; 10 bases fit TRBD1. J gave up 9 bases and V 2 bases, and 9 bases lay outside the gene matches. This CDR3 region has 16 residues. CDR1 is ENHRY, CDR2 SYGVKD, per germline. CDR3: CAISETRTGGFQKLFF. DNA of the CDR3: TGTGCCATCAGTGAGACACGGACAGGGGGGTTTCAAAAACTGTTTTTT.

This clone was picked up many times. The V call is TRBV11-2, the J call TRBJ1-1; maybe TRBD1 (5 bases). The length of the CDR3 is 14 residues. Germline V gene lookup returns CDR1 SGHAT and CDR2 FQNNGV. Trimming left V 5 bases short and J 4 bases short, with 14 bases between. The CDR3 reads CASSPNRGGTEAFF. The CDR3 DNA reads TGTGCCAGCAGCCCTAATAGGGGAGGCACTGAAGCTTTCTTT.

This sequence joins TRBV28 and TRBJ1-4; 11 bases match TRBD1. CDR3 length equals 15 residues. J gave up 7 bases and V 5 bases, and 6 bases lay outside the gene matches. Germline assignment: CDR1 MDHEN and CDR2 SYDVKM. CDR3 in amino acids: CASSLLDRGREKLFF. The CDR3 nucleotides read TGTGCCAGCAGTCTCCTGGACAGGGGGCGTGAAAAACTGTTTTTT.

The rearrangement links TRBV9 to TRBJ1-2, with TRBD1 matching over 9 bases. The CDR3 is 15 residues long. J lost 3 bases, V lost 4 bases, and 7 bases had no gene match. Germline assignment: CDR1 SGDLS and CDR2 YYNGEE. The CDR3 nucleotides are TGTGCCAGCAGCTCATGGGACAGGGAGGACTATGGCTACACCTTC. It encodes CASSSWDREDYGYTF.

This clone was observed once. The chain uses TRBV30 and TRBJ1-1; 10 bases align to TRBD1. The CDR3 is 14 amino acids. The V gene's germline CDR1 is GTSNPN and CDR2 SVGIG (reference sequence). V dropped 3 bases and J dropped 6; count of bases not matched to a gene: 7. In nucleotides, the CDR3 is TGTGCCTGGAGCGGACAGGGGGGTAGGGCTGAAGCTTTCTTT. Translating gives CAWSGQGGRAEAFF.